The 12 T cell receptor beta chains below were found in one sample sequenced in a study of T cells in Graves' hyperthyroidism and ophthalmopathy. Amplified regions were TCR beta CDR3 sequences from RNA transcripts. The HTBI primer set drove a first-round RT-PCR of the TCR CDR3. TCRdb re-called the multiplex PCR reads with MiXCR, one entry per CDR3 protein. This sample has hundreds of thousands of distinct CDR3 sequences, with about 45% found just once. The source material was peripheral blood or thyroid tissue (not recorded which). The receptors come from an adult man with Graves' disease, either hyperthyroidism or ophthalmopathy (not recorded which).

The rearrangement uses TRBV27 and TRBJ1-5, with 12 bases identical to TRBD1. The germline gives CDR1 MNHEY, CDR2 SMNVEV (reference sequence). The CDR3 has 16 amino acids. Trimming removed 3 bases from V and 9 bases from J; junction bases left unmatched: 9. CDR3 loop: CASSLGTGGSQSPQHF. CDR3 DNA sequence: TGTGCCAGCAGTTTGGGGACAGGGGGCTCTCAATCGCCCCAGCATTTT.

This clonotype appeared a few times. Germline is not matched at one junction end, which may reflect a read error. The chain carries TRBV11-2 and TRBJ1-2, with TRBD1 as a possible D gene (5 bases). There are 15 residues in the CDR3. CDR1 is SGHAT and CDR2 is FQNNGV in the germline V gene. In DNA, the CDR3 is TGCGCCAGCAGCTTTGGGGGATACACTAACTATGGCTACACCTTC. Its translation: CASSFGGYTNYGYTF.

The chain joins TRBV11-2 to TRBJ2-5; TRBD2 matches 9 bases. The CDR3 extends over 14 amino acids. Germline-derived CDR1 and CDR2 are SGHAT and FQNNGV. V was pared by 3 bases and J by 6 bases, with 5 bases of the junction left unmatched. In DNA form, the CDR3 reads TGTGCCAGCAGCTTTGCGGGAGGGTGGAAGACCCAGTACTTC. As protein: CASSFAGGWKTQYF.

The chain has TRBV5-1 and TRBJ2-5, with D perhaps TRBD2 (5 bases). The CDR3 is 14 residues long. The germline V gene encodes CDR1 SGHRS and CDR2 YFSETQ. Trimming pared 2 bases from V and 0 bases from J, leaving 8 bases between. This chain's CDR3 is CASSFSGNQETQYF. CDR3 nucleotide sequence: TGCGCCAGCAGCTTTTCCGGGAACCAAGAGACCCAGTACTTC.

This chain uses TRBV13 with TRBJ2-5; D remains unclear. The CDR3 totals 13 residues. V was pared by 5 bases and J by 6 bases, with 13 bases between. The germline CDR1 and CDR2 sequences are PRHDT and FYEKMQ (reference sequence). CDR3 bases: TGTGCCAGCAGCCAAGAAATAGGGCAGACCCAGTACTTC. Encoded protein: CASSQEIGQTQYF. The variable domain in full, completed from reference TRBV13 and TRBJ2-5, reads AAGVIQSPRHLIKEKRETATLKCYPIPRHDTVYWYQQGPGQDPQFLISFYEKMQSDKGSIPDRFSAQQFSDYHSELNMSSLELGDSALYFCASSQEIGQTQYFGPGTRLLVL.

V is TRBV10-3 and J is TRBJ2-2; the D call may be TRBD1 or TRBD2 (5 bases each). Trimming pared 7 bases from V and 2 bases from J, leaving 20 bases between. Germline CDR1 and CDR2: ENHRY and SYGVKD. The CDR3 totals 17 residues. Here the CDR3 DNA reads TGTGCCATCAACGCACGGGGACCTGCACTAAACACCGGGGAGCTGTTTTTT. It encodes CAINARGPALNTGELFF.

DNA for the CDR3: TGTGCCAGCAGCTTAGGACGGGGAGAATTGGGCGAACAGTACTTC. The encoded protein is CASSLGRGELGEQYF. The rearrangement uses TRBV7-2 and TRBJ2-7; a possible D gene is TRBD2 (5 bases). The CDR3 is 15 residues long. Trimming removed 1 base from V and 10 bases from J, with 20 bases in between. The V gene's germline CDR1 is SGHTA and CDR2 FQGNSA. Supplemented by reference TRBV7-2 and TRBJ2-7, the full variable domain reads GAGVSQSPSNKVTEKGKDVELRCDPISGHTALYWYRQSLGQGLEFLIYFQGNSAPDKSGLPSDRFSAERTGGSVSTLTIQRTQQEDSAVYLCASSLGRGELGEQYFGPGTRLTVT.

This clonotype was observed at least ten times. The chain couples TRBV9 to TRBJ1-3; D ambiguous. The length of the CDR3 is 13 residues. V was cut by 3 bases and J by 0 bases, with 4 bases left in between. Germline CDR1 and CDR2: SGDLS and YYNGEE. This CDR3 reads CASSGSSGNTIYF. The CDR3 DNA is TGTGCCAGCAGCGGCAGCTCTGGAAACACCATATATTTT.

This chain's CDR3 is CASSSLVQDSNYGYTF. The CDR3 nucleotides are TGTGCCAGCAGTTCACTTGTCCAGGACTCAAACTATGGCTACACCTTC. The V and J genes are TRBV7-2 and TRBJ1-2, with D hard to call. There are 16 residues in the CDR3. Germline V gene data show CDR1 as SGHTA and CDR2 as FQGNSA. Trimming pared 6 bases from V and 2 bases from J, leaving 19 bases between.

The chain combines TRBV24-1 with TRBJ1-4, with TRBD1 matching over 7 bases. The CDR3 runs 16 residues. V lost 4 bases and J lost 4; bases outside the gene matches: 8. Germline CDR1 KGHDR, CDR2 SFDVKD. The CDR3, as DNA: TGTGCCACCAGTGACGGTCCTCGACAGGGTAATGAAAAACTGTTTTTT. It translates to CATSDGPRQGNEKLFF.

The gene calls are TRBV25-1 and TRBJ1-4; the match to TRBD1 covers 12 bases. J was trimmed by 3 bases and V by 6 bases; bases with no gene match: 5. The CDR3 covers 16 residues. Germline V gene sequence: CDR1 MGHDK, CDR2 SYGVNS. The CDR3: CASRAGQGASNEKLFF. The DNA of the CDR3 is TGTGCCAGCAGAGCGGGACAGGGGGCGTCTAATGAAAAACTGTTTTTT. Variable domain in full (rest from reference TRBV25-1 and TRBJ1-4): EADIYQTPRYLVIGTGKKITLECSQTMGHDKMYWYQQDPGMELHLIHYSYGVNSTEKGDLSSESTVSRIRTEHFPLTLESARPSHTSQYLCASRAGQGASNEKLFFGSGTQLSVL.

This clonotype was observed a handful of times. The DNA for the CDR3 is TGCAGTGCTAGATCCAGGGACTACTTCTACGAGCAGTACTTC. Protein sequence: CSARSRDYFYEQYF. The rearrangement uses TRBV20-1 and TRBJ2-7; TRBD2 matches 7 bases. J was trimmed by 3 bases and V by 2 bases; bases with no gene match: 7. Germline CDR1 reads DFQATT; CDR2 reads SNEGSKA (reference sequence). The CDR3 is made up of 14 amino acids.